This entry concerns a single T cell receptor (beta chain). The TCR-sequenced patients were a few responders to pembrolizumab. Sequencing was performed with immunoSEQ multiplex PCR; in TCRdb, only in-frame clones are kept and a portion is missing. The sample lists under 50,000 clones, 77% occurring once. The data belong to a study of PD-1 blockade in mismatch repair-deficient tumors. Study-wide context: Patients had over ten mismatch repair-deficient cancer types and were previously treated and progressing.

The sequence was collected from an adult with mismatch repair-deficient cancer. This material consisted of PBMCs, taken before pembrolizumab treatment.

The CDR3 nucleotides are TGTGCCAGTAGTATAGATGCTAGGGGGCTCGGCAATCAGCCCCAGCATTTT. Residues: CASSIDARGLGNQPQHF. The gene calls are TRBV19 and TRBJ1-5; 7 nucleotides line up with TRBD1. CDR1 LNHDA and CDR2 SQIVND come from the germline V gene (reference sequence). V lost 0 bases to trimming and J lost 2 bases; unmatched junction nucleotides: 7. This CDR3 has 17 residues.